The following is a TCR beta chain sequence with its context. Its recognized antigen is unknown. No per-base quality is available; no much larger clone lies one base away. The entire amount of isolated RNA was reverse transcribed using the High Capacity cDNA Reverse Transcription Kit, so the sequenced TCRB transcripts were expressed ones. Deep immunoSEQ sequencing was performed on naive, central memory and regulatory T cell samples, with an average of approximately 4 million total reads per sample. Sorted cells were lysed in RLT buffer, and RNA was extracted using DNase-treated RNeasy Micro or Mini kits according to cell number. Each cell subset was processed separately to prevent cross-contamination, with patient and healthy donor samples processed together. Using the immunoSEQ multiplex PCR, TCRB sequences were amplified from cDNA into 87-bp fragments spanning the CDR3 region. Sequencing of the amplicons was performed on the Illumina HiSeq platform. Per the authors' processing: PCR bias was computationally corrected using synthetic template baselines, reads within Hamming distance 2 were collapsed, and singletons that could not be merged were discarded. Reads were aligned against IMGT to assign V, D and J genes, CDR3 length and insertions or deletions at six rearrangement sites. Clonotype counts were normalized to sorted cell number within each subset before computing true diversity and Gini coefficients with the tcR R package. Repertoire sharing was quantified using the overlap coefficient calculated on TCRB nucleotide sequences. Held by TCRdb, this immuneACCESS table contains in-frame sequences only and omits some clones. Under half of the omission traces to an unresolved V gene where checked; the cause of the rest is unknown. From that table come the V and J calls and clone size; the DNA was used to work out D and trimming. The sample has 140,000 or so clones on record, less than 15% of them singletons. In total, the top ten clones hold approximately 1.3% of the sample.

The entry originates in a study of beta chain features in type 1 diabetes (dated by TCRdb to the late 2010s). Context from the whole study: No differences in mean age, gender distribution, total cell number or subset yield were found between patients and healthy donors. A total of about 99,000,000 sorted cells were examined across all samples, and RNA yield correlated strongly with the number of cells per subset. The study compared TCRB repertoires of sorted circulating CD4+ T cell subsets between recently diagnosed type 1 diabetes patients and matched healthy donors. Whereas all 30 or so donors provided naive and central memory subsets, regulatory and stem cell-like memory subsets were isolated from just 8 patients and roughly 8 healthy donors. Here is what the overall study found, with its caveats: The naive, central memory and regulatory TCRB repertoires appeared to resemble one another more closely among patients than among healthy donors. Patients with type 1 diabetes made fewer insertions and deleted more nucleotides at VDJ recombination sites, implying thymic rearrangement abnormalities. A moderate but significant shortening of TCRB CDR3 length was observed in type 1 diabetes patients in all four CD4+ subsets. Because small numbers of individuals were included in the HLA sub-analyses, any influence of HLA type on TCRB rearrangement was left unresolved. Because cDNA was sequenced instead of genomic DNA, activated cells with high expression could be over-represented, although the groups did not differ in activation or CD3 levels. PCR might favor shorter templates, but patient and control samples were amplified and corrected together, so any skew would affect both groups equally.

Reading from cysteine to phenylalanine, the CDR3 counts 17 amino acids. CDR3 DNA is the only sequence kept; it has 51 bases, read in frame from the first base. At the junction V is shortened by 0 bases and J by 0 bases, with 11 bases in between. In the germline V gene, CDR1 corresponds to MGHRA and CDR2 to YSYEKL. A single peripheral blood draw of around 0.11 L on average was collected from each donor into heparinised tubes. Naive, central memory, regulatory and stem cell-like memory CD4+ T cells were sorted on a BD FACSAria II using a panel including CD45RO, CCR7, CD25, CD127, CD95 and CD27. All sorted populations exceeded 95% purity. PBMCs were separated immediately by Lymphoprep density gradient centrifugation and were stained directly, without being cultured. To minimize batch effects, samples were stained and sorted in pairs, one healthy donor with one patient per experiment.

The rearranged chain carries TRBV4-1 and TRBJ1-4; the D gene is possibly TRBD1, with 5 bases matching. The sequenced sample was central memory CD4+ T cells from blood. The TCR originated in a man aged 18 to 35 with type 1 diabetes. The encoded CDR3 is CASSQDGGVATNEKLFF. The DNA sequence is as follows: TGCGCCAGCAGCCAAGATGGGGGGGTTGCAACTAATGAAAAACTGTTTTTT.